These T cell receptor beta chains were read from a single sample in a study of T-cell memory formation after mild COVID-19. TCRdb re-called the 5' RACE reads through MiXCR, storing one row per CDR3 protein. Of hundreds of thousands of distinct CDR3 sequences in the sample, roughly 15% were seen once. Source material: PBMCs or a T cell subset sorted from them (not recorded which). These receptors all come from a man aged 18 to 30 who had mild COVID-19 (a few samples of this study predate the infection). Cell type and time point are not known. CDR3s include the opening cysteine and the closing phenylalanine or tryptophan. A D gene is named only where the DNA matches it firmly. Size tells how often a clone was seen (once, few, many) or the class of an expanded clone, and some rows leave it out.

v_gene	len	j_gene	d_gene	abundance	CDR3aa	CDR3nt
TRBV6-2/TRBV6-3	15	TRBJ1-5	-	-	CASNPSTDSNQPQHF	TGTGCCAGCAACCCAAGCACGGATAGCAATCAGCCCCAGCATTTT
TRBV5-1	16	TRBJ2-1	TRBD2	few	CASSYLAGGVYNEQFF	TGCGCCAGCAGCTACTTAGCGGGGGGCGTCTACAATGAGCAGTTCTTC
TRBV20-1	13	TRBJ1-5	-	few	CSARFRGNQPQHF	TGCAGTGCTAGATTCCGGGGCAATCAGCCCCAGCATTTT
TRBV20-1	15	TRBJ2-5	TRBD1	-	CSARKGTGGWETQYF	TGCAGTGCTAGAAAGGGGACAGGGGGCTGGGAGACCCAGTACTTC
TRBV6-5	14	TRBJ1-1	-	few	CASSYVGERTEAFF	TGTGCCAGCAGTTACGTGGGGGAGAGGACTGAAGCTTTCTTT
TRBV7-2	17	TRBJ2-3	-	few	CASSLPQAGPSTDTQYF	TGTGCCAGCAGCTTACCCCAGGCGGGGCCAAGCACAGATACGCAGTATTTT
TRBV6-2/TRBV6-3	14	TRBJ2-3	-	few	CASREGLDTDTQYF	TGTGCCAGCAGAGAGGGACTTGACACAGATACGCAGTATTTT
TRBV7-9	15	TRBJ2-3	-	-	CASSLIASSTDTQYF	TGTGCCAGCAGCTTAATAGCTTCTAGCACAGATACGCAGTATTTT
TRBV20-1	12	TRBJ2-3	-	many	CSAGPSWGTQYF	TGCAGTGCTGGACCCTCCTGGGGGACGCAGTATTTT
TRBV24-1	16	TRBJ2-3	-	many	CATSDLTFGGTDTQYF	TGTGCCACCAGTGACCTGACCTTCGGGGGCACAGATACGCAGTATTTT
TRBV9	13	TRBJ1-1	-	once	CASSVTLHTEAFF	TGTGCCAGCAGCGTCACTCTTCACACTGAAGCTTTCTTT
TRBV27	15	TRBJ2-7	TRBD2	-	CASSLSIAGGYEQYF	TGTGCCAGCAGTTTATCGATAGCGGGGGGCTACGAGCAGTACTTC
TRBV20-1	13	TRBJ2-3	TRBD2	few	CSWGGQGADTQYF	TGTTCGTGGGGAGGGCAGGGAGCAGATACGCAGTATTTT
TRBV7-9	16	TRBJ1-4	TRBD1	-	CASSLPAGQPNEKLFF	TGTGCCAGCAGCCTACCCGCGGGACAGCCTAATGAAAAACTGTTTTTT
TRBV4-1	15	TRBJ1-1	-	few	CASRDQAEANTEAFF	TGCGCCAGCAGGGATCAGGCAGAGGCGAACACTGAAGCTTTCTTT
TRBV6-2/TRBV6-3	14	TRBJ2-7	-	few	CASSPLNPTYEQYF	TGTGCCAGCAGTCCACTAAATCCTACCTACGAGCAGTACTTC
TRBV5-1	14	TRBJ2-1	TRBD2	few	CASSPGTSLNEQFF	TGCGCCAGCAGCCCCGGGACTAGCCTCAATGAGCAGTTCTTC